These 30 T cell receptor beta chains share one sample of origin, sequenced in a study of Graves' ophthalmopathy and Graves' hyperthyroidism. Transcripts of RNA were the source for amplifying TCR beta CDR3 regions. An opening RT-PCR round employed HTBI primers and preceded a second-round multiplex PCR. MiXCR, run by TCRdb on the multiplex PCR reads, gives a single entry per CDR3 protein. The data show nearly 400,000 distinct CDR3 sequences, approximately 16% seen once. Sequenced material: peripheral blood. The source of these receptors is a young woman with Graves' ophthalmopathy.

The table lists this clonotype with a few counts. V usage is TRBV18 and J usage is TRBJ1-5; possible D gene TRBD1, 6 bases. Trimming stripped 2 bases from V and 7 bases from J, with 12 bases between. The CDR3 totals 14 residues. The germline V gene has CDR1 KGHSH and CDR2 LQKENI. The CDR3 protein is CASSPGGGWQPQHF. The DNA of the CDR3 is TGTGCCAGCTCACCAGGGGGCGGATGGCAGCCCCAGCATTTT.

This clonotype was detected many times. The chain joins TRBV19 to TRBJ1-1; D is possibly TRBD1 (6 bases). The CDR3 runs to 13 residues. The germline V gene has CDR1 LNHDA and CDR2 SQIVND (reference sequence). The germline V and J ends were trimmed by 10 bases and 7 bases, with 19 bases remaining between them. CDR3 residues: CATRTGSRGEAFF. CDR3 in DNA: TGTGCCACCCGTACTGGGTCCAGGGGTGAAGCTTTCTTT.

This clonotype came up many times. The rearrangement joins TRBV20-1 to TRBJ1-6, with unresolved D. Trimming took 0 bases from V and 6 from J, leaving 6 bases between them. The CDR3 contains 13 residues. Germline values: CDR1 DFQATT, CDR2 SNEGSKA (reference sequence). The CDR3 sequence is CSARDDLNSPLHF. The CDR3 nucleotides are TGCAGTGCTAGAGATGACCTTAATTCACCCCTCCACTTT.

This clonotype was counted at least ten times. The rearrangement uses TRBV29-1 and TRBJ1-3; D is unclear. Germline assignment: CDR1 SQVTM and CDR2 ANQGSEA. The CDR3 is 12 residues long. Trimming took off 6 bases at V and 2 bases at J, with 8 bases between the two ends. DNA for the CDR3: TGCAGCGTCCGCGGGGCTGGAAACACCATATATTTT. Its translation is CSVRGAGNTIYF.

This clonotype was picked up many times. The chain has TRBV5-6 and TRBJ2-5; D gene unclear. V lost 4 bases to trimming and J lost 5 bases, with 18 bases between them. The CDR3 extends over 15 amino acids. Germline V lookup: CDR1 SGHDT, CDR2 YYEEEE. The CDR3 loop reads CASSAKGQSGETQYF. In DNA form, the CDR3 reads TGTGCCAGCAGCGCTAAAGGGCAGTCGGGCGAGACCCAGTACTTC.

The CDR3 DNA sequence: TGTGCCAGCAGTTTAACAGCGAGTAGCACAGATACGCAGTATTTT. The encoded protein is CASSLTASSTDTQYF. The gene calls are TRBV12-3 or TRBV12-4 and TRBJ2-3; D is uncertain. There are 15 residues in the CDR3. V lost 2 bases to trimming and J lost 0 bases, with 9 bases between them.

This clonotype was recorded many times. The chain is built from TRBV19 and TRBJ2-2; possible D gene TRBD1, 5 bases. The CDR3 runs to 12 residues. The germline gives CDR1 LNHDA, CDR2 SQIVND (reference sequence). V shed 6 bases and J shed 8 bases, with 10 bases lying between them. DNA of the CDR3: TGTGCCAGTAGAGGGGCAGGGGGGGAGCTGTTTTTT. Translated, it gives CASRGAGGELFF.

This clonotype was detected many times. The rearrangement uses TRBV12-3 or TRBV12-4 and TRBJ1-2; TRBD1 matches at 8 bases. The trim removed 7 bases at V and 8 bases at J, leaving 12 bases unmatched. The CDR3 has 14 amino acids. In DNA, the CDR3 is TGTGCCAGCAACGGGGACAGGTCCGGTAGAGGCTACACCTTC. Amino acid sequence: CASNGDRSGRGYTF.

With regard to this clonotype: One base away lies a much larger clone, so this may be a sequencing read error. This chain links TRBV6-5 with TRBJ2-5; D is unclear. This CDR3 contains 14 residues. Germline V lookup: CDR1 MNHEY, CDR2 SVGAGI. Trimming shortened V by 8 bases and J by 5 bases, and 18 bases separated the two germline ends. CDR3 sequence: CASCFTSLRETQYF. CDR3 coding DNA: TGTGCCAGCTGTTTTACTTCCCTGAGGGAGACCCAGTACTTC.

Written as DNA, the CDR3 is TGTGCCAGCAGTTTATCGGGGCAGGGTTTGGTAGAGCAGTACTTC. Its protein is CASSLSGQGLVEQYF. The chain uses TRBV28 and TRBJ2-7; perhaps D is TRBD1 or TRBD2 (5 bases each). CDR3 length equals 15 residues. Germline loops: CDR1 MDHEN, CDR2 SYDVKM. V shed 1 base and J shed 7 bases, with 17 bases lying between them.

At least ten counts were recorded for this clonotype. V usage is TRBV11-2 and J usage is TRBJ2-7; 7 bases line up with TRBD1. The CDR3 has 14 residues. V lost 4 bases and J lost 5; bases outside the gene matches: 8. Germline V gene sequence: CDR1 SGHAT, CDR2 FQNNGV. The chain's CDR3 is CASSSRQGFHEQYF. The CDR3 bases are TGTGCCAGCAGCTCCAGACAGGGTTTCCACGAGCAGTACTTC.

The V call is TRBV6-1, the J call TRBJ2-7; the match to TRBD1 covers 10 bases. CDR1 is MNHNS, CDR2 SASEGT, per germline. J lost 5 bases, V lost 7 bases, and 5 bases had no gene match. The CDR3 sequence is 13 residues long. The CDR3 region is CASTGTGVNEQYF. CDR3 sequence (DNA): TGTGCCAGCACCGGGACAGGGGTTAACGAGCAGTACTTC.

The chain couples TRBV12-3 or TRBV12-4 to TRBJ1-1; D uncertain. The length of the CDR3 is 13 residues. The ends were cut back, 4 bases at V and 3 bases at J, with 9 bases in the middle. CDR3 bases: TGTGCCAGCAGTTCACCCGCACACACTGAAGCTTTCTTT. Amino acid sequence: CASSSPAHTEAFF.

This clonotype was recorded at least ten times. The chain is built from TRBV4-3 and TRBJ2-5; a possible D gene is TRBD1 (6 bases). V shed 4 bases and J shed 2 bases, with 11 bases lying between them. CDR3 size: 14 residues. Germline V gene sequence: CDR1 LGHNA, CDR2 YSLEER. In nucleotides, the CDR3 is TGCGCCAGCAGCCCAGGGGTCTTTCAAGAGACCCAGTACTTC. Encoded protein: CASSPGVFQETQYF.

This sequence joins TRBV4-1 and TRBJ1-3; no reliable D call. Germline V gives CDR1 MGHRA, CDR2 YSYEKL. The CDR3 extends over 18 amino acids. Trimming shortened V by 4 bases and J by 0 bases, and 19 bases separated the two germline ends. For the CDR3, the DNA is TGCGCCAGCAGCCCTACCGGGCTTATTCTCTCCTCTGGAAACACCATATATTTT. It specifies CASSPTGLILSSGNTIYF.

This clonotype was seen ten or more times. The J gene is TRBJ1-6, the V gene TRBV27; 8 bases fit TRBD1. The J segment lost 0 bases and the V segment lost 5 bases, leaving 6 bases of the junction unmatched. The germline gives CDR1 MNHEY, CDR2 SMNVEV (reference sequence). The CDR3 has 17 residues. CDR3 protein: CASSKDRGGSYNSPLHF. The CDR3 nucleotides are TGTGCCAGCAGTAAAGACAGGGGAGGCTCCTATAATTCACCCCTCCACTTT.

The chain recombines TRBV7-3 with TRBJ2-3; tentative D call: TRBD2 (6 bases). Trimming pared 5 bases from V and 2 bases from J, leaving 14 bases between. Germline assignment: CDR1 SGHTA and CDR2 FQGTGA. This CDR3 spans 15 amino acids. The DNA of the CDR3 is TGTGCCAGCAGCGTCCGGAGGGGACTCACAGATACGCAGTATTTT. This encodes CASSVRRGLTDTQYF.

This clonotype was detected many times. This sequence joins TRBV28 and TRBJ2-7; D gene uncertain. V lost 6 bases and J lost 0, with 9 bases in between. CDR1 is MDHEN, CDR2 SYDVKM, per germline. The CDR3 has 13 amino acids. The CDR3 region is CASRHESSYEQYF. As DNA, the CDR3 is TGTGCCAGCAGACATGAGAGCTCCTACGAGCAGTACTTC.

The table lists this clonotype with many counts. This chain uses TRBV19 with TRBJ2-2, with D possibly being TRBD1 (6 bases). This CDR3 contains 18 residues. V lost 2 bases and J 0 bases, leaving 16 bases between the germline ends. Germline CDR1 and CDR2: LNHDA and SQIVND (reference sequence). Here the CDR3 DNA reads TGTGCCAGTAGTATAAGAAGGAGGACAGCCGCGAACACCGGGGAGCTGTTTTTT. Protein: CASSIRRRTAANTGELFF. Full variable domain (remainder filled in from reference TRBV19 and TRBJ2-2): DGGITQSPKYLFRKEGQNVTLSCEQNLNHDAMYWYRQDPGQGLRLIYYSQIVNDFQKGDIAEGYSVSREKKESFPLTVTSAQKNPTAFYLCASSIRRRTAANTGELFFGEGSRLTVL.

In this sample, this clonotype turned up many times. The V gene is TRBV7-3, the J gene TRBJ2-3, with D possibly matching TRBD1 (6 bases). The CDR3 has 18 amino acids. With 1 base removed from V and 0 bases from J, the gap between germline ends came to 17 bases. Germline-derived CDR1 and CDR2 are SGHTA and FQGTGA. The CDR3 bases are TGTGCCAGCAGCTTAAGGCTCTCGCGACAGGACAGCACAGATACGCAGTATTTT. It encodes CASSLRLSRQDSTDTQYF.

The genes are TRBV4-3 and TRBJ2-7, with D maybe TRBD1 (6 bases). Deletions cut 0 bases from V and 0 bases from J, with 12 bases between. CDR1 and CDR2 (germline): LGHNA, YSLEER. The CDR3 runs 16 residues. CDR3 DNA: TGCGCCAGCAGCCAAGATGGCCGGGACAACTCCTACGAGCAGTACTTC. Amino acid sequence: CASSQDGRDNSYEQYF.

A few counts support this clonotype. The chain joins TRBV6-1 to TRBJ1-1, with TRBD1 as a possible D gene (5 bases). CDR1 and CDR2 from the germline V gene are MNHNS and SASEGT. The germline V and J ends were trimmed by 6 bases and 0 bases, with 14 bases remaining between them. CDR3 length: 15 amino acids. The CDR3 DNA reads TGTGCCAGCAGCGCCTCCGGGACTATGAACACTGAAGCTTTCTTT. Its protein is CASSASGTMNTEAFF.

This clonotype has ten or more counts. V and J are TRBV7-3 and TRBJ1-5; 8 bases fit TRBD1. The CDR3 runs 13 residues. The germline CDR1 and CDR2 sequences are SGHTA and FQGTGA. With 5 bases clipped from V and 7 bases from J, the junction kept 4 bases outside the gene matches. In nucleotides, the CDR3 is TGTGCCAGCAGCCCCGACAGGGGACAGCCCCAGCATTTT. Translating it yields CASSPDRGQPQHF.

This chain links TRBV7-2 with TRBJ2-5; D possibly corresponds to TRBD1 (5 bases). Deletions cut 2 bases from V and 5 bases from J, with 12 bases between. Germline V lookup: CDR1 SGHTA, CDR2 FQGNSA. The length of the CDR3 is 14 residues. In DNA, the CDR3 is TGTGCCAGCAGCTTATCAGGGAATCGGGAGACCCAGTACTTC. It yields the protein CASSLSGNRETQYF.

The chain is built from TRBV7-9 and TRBJ1-3, with 12 nucleotides matching TRBD1. The CDR3 has 15 residues. V shed 4 bases and J 2 bases; nucleotides not matched to a gene: 0. Germline CDR1 SEHNR, CDR2 FQNEAQ (reference sequence). CDR3 residues: CASSWDRGPGNTIYF. The CDR3 region has the DNA TGTGCCAGCAGCTGGGACAGGGGGCCTGGAAACACCATATATTTT. The variable domain in full, with the rest retrieved from reference TRBV7-9 and TRBJ1-3, is DTGVSQNPRHKITKRGQNVTFRCDPISEHNRLYWYRQTLGQGPEFLTYFQNEAQLEKSRLLSDRFSAERPKGSFSTLEIQRTEQGDSAMYLCASSWDRGPGNTIYFGEGSWLTVV.

The J gene is TRBJ2-7, the V gene TRBV27; the match to TRBD2 covers 7 bases. The V segment lost 3 bases and the J segment 0 bases; nucleotides outside the gene matches: 5. CDR3 size: 15 residues. Germline CDR1 MNHEY, CDR2 SMNVEV (reference sequence). CDR3 sequence (DNA): TGTGCCAGCAGTTTGCGGGGGATCCTCTCCTACGAGCAGTACTTC. Protein product: CASSLRGILSYEQYF.

This clonotype was counted many times. The chain is built from TRBV19 and TRBJ2-7; 9 bases map to TRBD1. CDR3 length: 15 amino acids. Trimming removed 4 bases from V and 2 bases from J; junction bases left unmatched: 6. Germline V CDR1 and CDR2: LNHDA, SQIVND (reference sequence). The CDR3 DNA is TGTGCCAGTAGTACCTCCGGGACAGGGCCCTACGAGCAGTACTTC. Translation: CASSTSGTGPYEQYF.

This clonotype was seen repeatedly, ten times or more. The chain has TRBV6-2 or TRBV6-3 and TRBJ2-7; D perhaps matches TRBD2 (5 bases). The V and J ends lost 0 bases and 7 bases respectively, with 19 bases between them. The CDR3 spans 16 residues. The germline gives CDR1 MNHEY, CDR2 SVGEGT. The CDR3 bases are TGTGCCAGCAGTTACTCGTTAGGAGGCGCCGGGTTTGAGCAGTACTTC. Its protein product is CASSYSLGGAGFEQYF.

This clonotype was seen at least ten times. The chain joins TRBV24-1 to TRBJ1-5, with D possibly being TRBD1 (5 bases). Germline CDR1 and CDR2: KGHDR and SFDVKD. The CDR3 contains 15 residues. The ends were cut back, 4 bases at V and 4 bases at J, with 13 bases in the middle. The CDR3 protein is CATSDQVGGNQPQHF. Written as DNA, the CDR3 is TGTGCCACCAGTGACCAGGTGGGGGGAAATCAGCCCCAGCATTTT.

V gene TRBV12-3 or TRBV12-4 combines with J gene TRBJ2-5, with a tentative D call TRBD1 (6 bases). This CDR3 has 15 residues. V lost 3 bases, J lost 2 bases, and 13 bases lay in between. CDR3 nucleotides: TGTGCCAGCAGTTTGCGTGGGACACGACAAGAGACCCAGTACTTC. Protein sequence: CASSLRGTRQETQYF.